This is a list of T cell receptor beta chains from one sample in a study of blood T cell repertoires in COVID-19. Using immunoSEQ multiplex PCR, the repertoire was profiled, and TCRdb retains in-frame clones only, with some absent. This sample has around 300,000 clones; 75% to 90% occur once, and the top ten carry approximately 0.94%. Sequencing input: peripheral blood. These receptors were taken from a woman in her 40s who had recovered from COVID-19. The CDR3 runs from the conserved cysteine through the conserved F or W. The order of the fields is CDR3 protein, V gene, J gene.

CDR3 protein: CASSEISGSPSTDTQYF; V gene: TRBV28; J gene: TRBJ2-3
CDR3 protein: CASSLDGSSYEQYF; V gene: TRBV5-1; J gene: TRBJ2-7
CDR3 protein: CASSLSIGTGVNQPQHF; V gene: TRBV27; J gene: TRBJ1-5
CDR3 protein: CASSLEDRGGGYTF; V gene: TRBV7-2; J gene: TRBJ1-2
CDR3 protein: CASTRGGSYGYTF; V gene: TRBV28; J gene: TRBJ1-2
CDR3 protein: CAWSLDIYGYTF; V gene: TRBV30; J gene: TRBJ1-2
CDR3 protein: CASSRTGDRGNGEKLFF; V gene: TRBV3-1/TRBV3-2; J gene: TRBJ1-4
CDR3 protein: CASSLPGQTYNEQFF; V gene: TRBV5-4; J gene: TRBJ2-1
CDR3 protein: CATSDREIPTDTQYF; V gene: TRBV24-1; J gene: TRBJ2-3
CDR3 protein: CASSPQTGLELNTIYF; V gene: TRBV9; J gene: TRBJ1-3
CDR3 protein: CASSLTGQGNNSPLHF; V gene: TRBV5-1; J gene: TRBJ1-6
CDR3 protein: CASMRQNLIQYF; V gene: TRBV12-3/TRBV12-4; J gene: TRBJ2-5
CDR3 protein: CASSANAGSYEQYF; V gene: TRBV5-1; J gene: TRBJ2-7
CDR3 protein: CASSPSTGTLLEQYF; V gene: TRBV18; J gene: TRBJ2-7
CDR3 protein: CASMRAYGYTF; V gene: TRBV2; J gene: TRBJ1-2
CDR3 protein: CATRRQDGGYTF; V gene: TRBV12-3/TRBV12-4; J gene: TRBJ1-2
CDR3 protein: CSGRDRGLQETQYF; V gene: TRBV29-1; J gene: TRBJ2-5
CDR3 protein: CASSILAGVGSNEQFF; V gene: TRBV19; J gene: TRBJ2-1
CDR3 protein: CASSLQRTGYYEQYF; V gene: TRBV11-1; J gene: TRBJ2-7
CDR3 protein: CASSPIGGVRGEKLFF; V gene: TRBV3-1/TRBV3-2; J gene: TRBJ1-4
CDR3 protein: CATTYEGTSGQSSYEQYF; V gene: TRBV24-1; J gene: TRBJ2-7
CDR3 protein: CASSLGREEAFF; V gene: TRBV5-6; J gene: TRBJ1-1
CDR3 protein: CAQSTSGKSETQYF; V gene: TRBV30; J gene: TRBJ2-5
CDR3 protein: CASRLAGLPQETQYF; V gene: TRBV4-1; J gene: TRBJ2-5
CDR3 protein: CAGQVGNQPQHF; V gene: TRBV28; J gene: TRBJ1-5
CDR3 protein: CASSFGTDSEKLFF; V gene: TRBV7-8; J gene: TRBJ1-4
CDR3 protein: CATSDPREQGRGEQYF; V gene: TRBV24-1; J gene: TRBJ2-7